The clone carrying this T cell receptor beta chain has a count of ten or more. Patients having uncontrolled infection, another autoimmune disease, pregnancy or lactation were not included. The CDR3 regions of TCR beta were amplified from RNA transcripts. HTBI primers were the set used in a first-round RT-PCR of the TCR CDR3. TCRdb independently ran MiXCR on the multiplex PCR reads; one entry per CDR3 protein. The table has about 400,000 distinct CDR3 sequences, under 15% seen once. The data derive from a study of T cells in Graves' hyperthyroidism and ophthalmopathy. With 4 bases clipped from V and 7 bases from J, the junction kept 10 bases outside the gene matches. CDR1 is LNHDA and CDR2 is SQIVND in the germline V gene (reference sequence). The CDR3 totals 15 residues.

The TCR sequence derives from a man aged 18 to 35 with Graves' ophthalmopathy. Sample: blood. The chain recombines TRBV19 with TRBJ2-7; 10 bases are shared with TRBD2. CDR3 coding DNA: TGTGCCAGTAGTACTCCAGCGGGAGGGCCGCGGGAGCAGTACTTC. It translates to CASSTPAGGPREQYF.